Listed below are T cell receptor beta chains from one sample, sequenced in a study of blood T cell repertoires in COVID-19. Some clones are missing from TCRdb's copy, which holds only in-frame ones; the method was immunoSEQ multiplex PCR. The sample comprises 130,000 to 150,000 clones, more than 75% of which are singletons, and approximately 40% rests with the top ten. The sequencing sample was made of peripheral blood. These receptors were obtained from a man aged 50 to 60 who had recovered from COVID-19. CDR3s leave out the opening cysteine and the closing phenylalanine or tryptophan. Clone size, where shown, is once, few, many, or a class for clones that have expanded.

clone size: NA; J gene: TRBJ2-7; V gene: TRBV25-1; CDR3 protein: ASSEWGDTNEQY
clone size: NA; J gene: TRBJ2-3; V gene: TRBV27; CDR3 protein: ASGHRFGIPDTQY
clone size: NA; J gene: TRBJ2-5; V gene: TRBV7-9; CDR3 protein: ASSEDRGYQETQY
clone size: NA; J gene: TRBJ2-6; V gene: TRBV3-1/TRBV3-2; CDR3 protein: ASRAGPGANVLT
clone size: NA; J gene: TRBJ2-1; V gene: TRBV5-1; CDR3 protein: ASSLGDRGPHNEQF
clone size: NA; J gene: TRBJ2-6; V gene: TRBV5-4; CDR3 protein: ASSTVTGANVLT
clone size: NA; J gene: TRBJ2-7; V gene: TRBV4-3; CDR3 protein: ASRLGGASGEQY
clone size: NA; J gene: TRBJ1-2; V gene: TRBV11-2; CDR3 protein: ASRPGTGVGYGYT
clone size: once; J gene: TRBJ1-4; V gene: TRBV4-3; CDR3 protein: ASSQDLPTTNEKLF
clone size: NA; J gene: TRBJ1-1; V gene: TRBV9; CDR3 protein: ASSVGEAGEAF
clone size: few; J gene: TRBJ1-5; V gene: TRBV27; CDR3 protein: ASSLIGQGNNQPQH
clone size: NA; J gene: TRBJ2-7; V gene: TRBV6-1; CDR3 protein: ASSEASGQGYSYEQY
clone size: NA; J gene: TRBJ2-2; V gene: TRBV7-2; CDR3 protein: ASSPQADTGELF
clone size: NA; J gene: TRBJ2-1; V gene: TRBV5-6; CDR3 protein: ASSSALIRGSYNEQF
clone size: NA; J gene: TRBJ2-3; V gene: TRBV4-3; CDR3 protein: ASSQGGGAGDTQY
clone size: NA; J gene: TRBJ2-2; V gene: TRBV6-2/TRBV6-3; CDR3 protein: ASSHRQAGELF
clone size: NA; J gene: TRBJ1-1; V gene: TRBV3-1/TRBV3-2; CDR3 protein: ASKGTGENTEAF
clone size: NA; J gene: TRBJ1-2; V gene: TRBV7-8; CDR3 protein: ASSSYRDREATNYGYT
clone size: NA; J gene: TRBJ1-5; V gene: TRBV12-3/TRBV12-4; CDR3 protein: ASSFSADQPQH
clone size: once; J gene: TRBJ2-3; V gene: TRBV5-5; CDR3 protein: ASSLTGGNTGQY
clone size: NA; J gene: TRBJ1-1; V gene: TRBV7-9; CDR3 protein: ASSSHSGGGSNEAF
clone size: NA; J gene: TRBJ2-7; V gene: TRBV11-2; CDR3 protein: ASSSGQGSYEQY
clone size: NA; J gene: TRBJ1-2; V gene: TRBV2; CDR3 protein: ASSSPGRTNYGYT
clone size: NA; J gene: TRBJ2-5; V gene: TRBV10-3; CDR3 protein: AISEPGTGGIQTQY
clone size: once; J gene: TRBJ2-7; V gene: TRBV7-2; CDR3 protein: ASSSGQLRADY
clone size: NA; J gene: TRBJ2-2; V gene: TRBV5-1; CDR3 protein: ASSLILAGNTGELF
clone size: NA; J gene: TRBJ2-5; V gene: TRBV18; CDR3 protein: ASSRQVQETQY
clone size: NA; J gene: TRBJ1-4; V gene: TRBV18; CDR3 protein: ASSPGPGQTNEKLF
clone size: NA; J gene: TRBJ2-3; V gene: TRBV27; CDR3 protein: ASRRTGTGGRETDTQY
clone size: NA; J gene: TRBJ2-1; V gene: TRBV2; CDR3 protein: ASSKDSHNEQF
clone size: few; J gene: TRBJ2-7; V gene: TRBV6-2/TRBV6-3; CDR3 protein: ASSYSMQGYEQY
clone size: NA; J gene: TRBJ2-7; V gene: TRBV5-1; CDR3 protein: ASSLALVGYEQY
clone size: NA; J gene: TRBJ1-5; V gene: TRBV9; CDR3 protein: ASSVEGVNQPQH
clone size: NA; J gene: TRBJ2-7; V gene: TRBV6-2/TRBV6-3; CDR3 protein: ASSYYAGTGAFYEQY
clone size: NA; J gene: TRBJ1-2; V gene: TRBV18; CDR3 protein: ASSSENYGYT
clone size: NA; J gene: TRBJ1-1; V gene: TRBV7-2; CDR3 protein: ASSLKQANTEAF
clone size: NA; J gene: TRBJ2-2; V gene: TRBV11-2; CDR3 protein: ASSLEGTSGTGELF
clone size: once; J gene: TRBJ1-2; V gene: TRBV5-5; CDR3 protein: ASSLEDYYGYT
clone size: NA; J gene: TRBJ2-5; V gene: TRBV6-6; CDR3 protein: ASSYSMEYMEETQY
clone size: few; J gene: TRBJ1-6; V gene: TRBV12-3/TRBV12-4; CDR3 protein: ASSPLGLTLH
clone size: NA; J gene: TRBJ2-7; V gene: TRBV6-6; CDR3 protein: ASSYALTVTNYEQY
clone size: NA; J gene: TRBJ2-1; V gene: TRBV7-9; CDR3 protein: ASSSLAGDNEQF
clone size: NA; J gene: TRBJ2-7; V gene: TRBV3-1/TRBV3-2; CDR3 protein: ASSQVGRDSSYEQY
clone size: NA; J gene: TRBJ1-6; V gene: TRBV19; CDR3 protein: ASSTGDRNSPLH
clone size: NA; J gene: TRBJ1-4; V gene: TRBV4-2; CDR3 protein: ASSLTGEPNEKLF
clone size: NA; J gene: TRBJ1-2; V gene: TRBV11-3; CDR3 protein: ASSLEDRGLEGYT
clone size: NA; J gene: TRBJ1-4; V gene: TRBV7-9; CDR3 protein: ASSLGQINEKLF
clone size: NA; J gene: TRBJ1-4; V gene: TRBV5-6; CDR3 protein: ASSPDRANEKLF
clone size: NA; J gene: TRBJ1-3; V gene: TRBV6-5; CDR3 protein: ASSMGGQGNTIY
clone size: NA; J gene: TRBJ2-7; V gene: TRBV11-3; CDR3 protein: ASSSGVSYEQY
clone size: NA; J gene: TRBJ1-4; V gene: TRBV5-1; CDR3 protein: ASSSDRQDEKLF
clone size: NA; J gene: TRBJ2-2; V gene: TRBV6-5; CDR3 protein: ASGRYTGELF
clone size: NA; J gene: TRBJ1-3; V gene: TRBV19; CDR3 protein: ASSMVRTSGNTIY
clone size: NA; J gene: TRBJ2-7; V gene: TRBV7-9; CDR3 protein: ASSLLGGYDEQY
clone size: NA; J gene: TRBJ1-3; V gene: TRBV7-2; CDR3 protein: ASSFSTGSSGNTIY
clone size: NA; J gene: TRBJ1-2; V gene: TRBV5-1; CDR3 protein: ASRSRQGDYGYT
clone size: NA; J gene: TRBJ2-3; V gene: TRBV11-3; CDR3 protein: ASSLRQGSTDTQY
clone size: NA; J gene: TRBJ1-6; V gene: TRBV6-6; CDR3 protein: ASSYSGYNSPLH
clone size: once; J gene: TRBJ1-3; V gene: TRBV30; CDR3 protein: AWSRRGFNSGNTIY
clone size: NA; J gene: TRBJ1-2; V gene: TRBV6-5; CDR3 protein: ASSYREYQGYT